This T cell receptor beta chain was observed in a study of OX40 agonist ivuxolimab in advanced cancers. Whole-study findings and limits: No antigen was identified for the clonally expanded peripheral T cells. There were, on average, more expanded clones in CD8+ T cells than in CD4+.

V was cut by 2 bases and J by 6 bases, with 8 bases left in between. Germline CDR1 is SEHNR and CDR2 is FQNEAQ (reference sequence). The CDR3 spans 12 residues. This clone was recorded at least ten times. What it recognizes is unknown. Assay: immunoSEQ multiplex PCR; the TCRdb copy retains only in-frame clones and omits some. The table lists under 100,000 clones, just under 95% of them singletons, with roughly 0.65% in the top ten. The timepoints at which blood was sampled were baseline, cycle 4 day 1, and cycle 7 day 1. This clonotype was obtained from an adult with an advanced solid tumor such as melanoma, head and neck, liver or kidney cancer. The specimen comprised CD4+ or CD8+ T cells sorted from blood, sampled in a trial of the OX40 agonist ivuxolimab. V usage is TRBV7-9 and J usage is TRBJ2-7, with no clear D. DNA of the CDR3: TGTGCCAGCAGCTTAACACCCGGCGAGCAGTACTTC. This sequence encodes CASSLTPGEQYF.